Below, 27 T cell receptor beta chains from the same sample are listed, as sequenced in a study of Ad26.COV2.S vaccination and SARS-CoV-2 variants. Treatment described: roughly 18 received Ad26.COV2.S at low or high dose, single or two shots; about five received placebo; per-sample allocation not given. The samples were gathered on day 63 after the first injection of vaccine or placebo. The method was immunoSEQ multiplex PCR; TCRdb's version includes in-frame clones alone and lacks a portion of them. Of about 480,000 clones detected, 87% appear once; the ten largest clones hold 9.5% to 15%. This material consisted of peripheral blood, taken in a trial of Ad26.COV2.S vaccine versus placebo. The receptors here all came from a person aged 18-65 years who received the Ad26.COV2.S COVID-19 vaccine or a placebo.

This sequence joins TRBV6-1 and TRBJ2-7; no clear D. Per germline, CDR1 MNHNS and CDR2 SASEGT. The CDR3 totals 14 residues. The V end lost 0 bases, the J end lost 5 bases, and 11 bases lay between the germline ends. CDR3 residues: CASSEASAVHEQYF. CDR3 nucleotides: TGTGCCAGCAGTGAAGCATCCGCTGTCCACGAGCAGTACTTC.

The CDR3 DNA reads as TGTGCCAGCAGTTACGGTCACGAGACCTCGAACACTGAAGCTTTCTTT. The encoded protein is CASSYGHETSNTEAFF. This rearrangement joins TRBV6-5 to TRBJ1-1; the D is unclear. The V and J ends lost 2 bases and 1 base respectively, with 14 bases between them. This CDR3 has 16 amino acids. CDR1 and CDR2 (germline): MNHEY, SVGAGI.

This chain joins TRBV9 and TRBJ1-6; D ambiguous. Trimming removed 1 base from V and 7 bases from J, with 9 bases in between. The CDR3 extends over 14 amino acids. CDR1 and CDR2 (germline): SGDLS, YYNGEE. This chain's CDR3 is CASSVSRANSPLHF. The CDR3 coding sequence is TGTGCCAGCAGCGTAAGTAGGGCGAATTCACCCCTCCACTTT.

V usage is TRBV30 and J usage is TRBJ1-4; no clear D. V was trimmed by 4 bases and J by 2 bases, leaving 8 bases between them. This CDR3 region has 13 residues. From germline, CDR1 is GTSNPN and CDR2 SVGIG (reference sequence). The CDR3 reads CAWNRGTNEKLFF. The CDR3 nucleotides read TGTGCCTGGAATCGGGGTACTAATGAAAAACTGTTTTTT.

This sequence joins TRBV2 and TRBJ1-5; no reliable D call. CDR1 and CDR2 (germline): SNHLY, FYNNEI. The CDR3 is 17 residues long. V lost 3 bases and J 7 bases, leaving 22 bases between the germline ends. The CDR3 DNA follows: TGTGCCAGCAGTGAGCGGCGGTTTGGGAGGTCTGACCAGCCCCAGCATTTT. Encoded protein: CASSERRFGRSDQPQHF.

The V call is TRBV7-2, the J call TRBJ2-1, with 16 bases fitting TRBD2. After removal of 1 base from V and 6 bases from J, the junction contained 9 bases not matched to a gene. Germline V gene data show CDR1 as SGHTA and CDR2 as FQGNSA. The CDR3 runs 19 residues. The DNA of the CDR3 is TGTGCCAGCAGCTTAGGTGCTTTGGGACTAGCGGGAGGGCCCAATGAGCAGTTCTTC. This translates into CASSLGALGLAGGPNEQFF.

The V call is TRBV11-3, the J call TRBJ2-1; D is perhaps TRBD2 (8 bases). This CDR3 has 16 residues. Germline values: CDR1 SGHNT, CDR2 YENEEA. The V end was cut by 4 bases, the J end by 1 base, with 14 bases between. The CDR3 DNA reads as TGTGCCAGCAGCTCGGGGGGGGACAGTTCCTACAATGAGCAGTTCTTC. This encodes CASSSGGDSSYNEQFF. The entire variable domain, with the rest obtained from reference TRBV11-3 and TRBJ2-1, is as follows: EAGVVQSPRYKIIEKKQPVAFWCNPISGHNTLYWYLQNLGQGPELLIRYENEEAVDDSQLPKDRFSAERLKGVDSTLKIQPAELGDSAVYLCASSSGGDSSYNEQFFGPGTRLTVL.

The chain links TRBV30 to TRBJ1-2; D is uncertain. Germline CDR1 and CDR2: GTSNPN and SVGIG (reference sequence). CDR3 length: 15 amino acids. V lost 0 bases and J lost 0, with 11 bases in between. The CDR3, as DNA: TGTGCCTGGAGTGTACGTCGCGGATCTAACTATGGCTACACCTTC. Residues: CAWSVRRGSNYGYTF.

The chain links TRBV30 to TRBJ2-2; TRBD2 might be the D (6 bases). This CDR3 is 16 amino acids long. CDR1 GTSNPN and CDR2 SVGIG come from the germline V gene (reference sequence). V dropped 2 bases and J dropped 7 bases, with 20 bases sitting between them. CDR3 coding DNA: TGTGCCTGGAGTCGTGGGGGACTTAGCTTGGGCGGGGAGCTGTTTTTT. It codes for CAWSRGGLSLGGELFF. The full variable domain, completed using reference TRBV30 and TRBJ2-2, is SQTIHQWPATLVQPVGSPLSLECTVEGTSNPNLYWYRQAAGRGLQLLFYSVGIGQISSEVPQNLSASRPQDRQFILSSKKLLLSDSGFYLCAWSRGGLSLGGELFFGEGSRLTVL.

This clone was observed a handful of times. CDR3 amino acids: CASSYSASGSYEQYF. In nucleotides, the CDR3 is TGTGCCAGCAGTTATTCGGCTAGCGGGTCCTACGAGCAGTACTTC. The genes are TRBV6-5 and TRBJ2-7; TRBD2 matches at 8 bases. The germline gives CDR1 MNHEY, CDR2 SVGAGI. The CDR3 totals 15 residues. V was pared by 3 bases and J by 1 base, with 5 bases of the junction left unmatched.

This CDR3 reads CASSSRQTGASYNSPLHF. The CDR3 DNA sequence: TGTGCCAGCAGTTCCCGCCAAACAGGGGCTTCCTATAATTCACCCCTCCACTTT. The chain has TRBV28 and TRBJ1-6, with 7 bases aligning to TRBD1. The J segment lost 1 base and the V segment lost 4 bases, leaving 10 bases of the junction unmatched. The CDR3 length is 18 residues. Per germline, CDR1 MDHEN and CDR2 SYDVKM.

This clone has more than one count but fewer than ten. The chain carries TRBV9 and TRBJ2-1; 9 bases are shared with TRBD2. Germline V gene lookup returns CDR1 SGDLS and CDR2 YYNGEE. The J segment lost 5 bases and the V segment lost 2 bases, leaving 14 bases of the junction unmatched. The CDR3 runs to 18 residues. For the CDR3, the DNA is TGTGCCAGCAGCGTGTCGTCTCCAACTAGCGGGTACGACAATGAGCAGTTCTTC. This encodes CASSVSSPTSGYDNEQFF. Full variable domain (outside the CDR3, taken from reference TRBV9 and TRBJ2-1): DSGVTQTPKHLITATGQRVTLRCSPRSGDLSVYWYQQSLDQGLQFLIQYYNGEERAKGNILERFSAQQFPDLHSELNLSSLELGDSALYFCASSVSSPTSGYDNEQFFGPGTRLTVL.

The chain employs TRBV30 and TRBJ1-2; D unclear. CDR3 length: 13 amino acids. CDR1 GTSNPN and CDR2 SVGIG come from the germline V gene (reference sequence). V lost 4 bases, J lost 11 bases, and 20 bases lay in between. The DNA of the CDR3 is TGTGCCTGGAATGTGGGGAGACTCCGGTCTTACACCTTC. This codes for CAWNVGRLRSYTF. Looking up the rest from reference TRBV30 and TRBJ1-2 gives the full variable domain: SQTIHQWPATLVQPVGSPLSLECTVEGTSNPNLYWYRQAAGRGLQLLFYSVGIGQISSEVPQNLSASRPQDRQFILSSKKLLLSDSGFYLCAWNVGRLRSYTFGSGTRLTVV.

This rearrangement joins TRBV29-1 to TRBJ2-1, with D possibly matching TRBD2 (5 bases). CDR3 length: 16 residues. Trimming removed 2 bases from V and 6 bases from J, with 20 bases in between. In germline, CDR1 is SQVTM, CDR2 ANQGSEA. DNA of the CDR3: TGCAGCGTTGAATTTCTTGGAGCGGAGAGGCGCAATGAGCAGTTCTTC. Amino acid sequence: CSVEFLGAERRNEQFF.

The chain combines TRBV5-1 with TRBJ2-5, with D perhaps TRBD1 (5 bases). Per germline, CDR1 SGHRS and CDR2 YFSETQ. The CDR3 has 17 amino acids. Trimming removed 0 bases from V and 3 bases from J, with 18 bases in between. CDR3 protein: CASSLGQVRGKKETQYF. The DNA for the CDR3 is TGCGCCAGCAGCTTGGGGCAGGTTAGGGGTAAAAAAGAGACCCAGTACTTC.

This clone appeared a single time. The chain employs TRBV29-1 and TRBJ2-2; D ambiguous. Germline V gives CDR1 SQVTM, CDR2 ANQGSEA. The CDR3 has 13 residues. The ends were cut back, 3 bases at V and 1 base at J, with 6 bases in the middle. For the CDR3, the DNA is TGCAGCGTTGACCCAGAGAACACCGGGGAGCTGTTTTTT. Translation: CSVDPENTGELFF.

The rearrangement uses TRBV4-3 and TRBJ2-1, with 11 bases aligning to TRBD2. The CDR3 has 17 residues. V trimming: 1 base; J trimming: 0 bases; junction bases outside the gene matches: 2. Germline CDR1 and CDR2: LGHNA and YSLEER. The CDR3 DNA reads TGCGCCAGCAGCCAAGCACTAGCGGGAGACTCCTACAATGAGCAGTTCTTC. Translating gives CASSQALAGDSYNEQFF.

V usage is TRBV7-8 and J usage is TRBJ2-7, with no clear D. Germline CDR1 is SGHVS and CDR2 is FQNEAQ. Trimming left V 0 bases short and J 4 bases short, with 4 bases between. This CDR3 has 12 amino acids. As DNA, the CDR3 is TGTGCCAGCAGCTTAGCATTATACGAGCAGTACTTC. Translating gives CASSLALYEQYF.

The chain employs TRBV27 and TRBJ2-1; TRBD2 agrees at 10 bases. Germline V gene data show CDR1 as MNHEY and CDR2 as SMNVEV (reference sequence). The CDR3 extends over 18 amino acids. J gave up 4 bases and V 0 bases, and 9 bases lay outside the gene matches. The CDR3 DNA reads TGTGCCAGCAGTTTATCGGGGCTAGCGGGAGTCCTATACAATGAGCAGTTCTTC. This translates into CASSLSGLAGVLYNEQFF.

This clone was counted ten times or more. This chain connects TRBV7-2 to TRBJ2-7, with a weak D call TRBD1 (6 bases). The germline V and J ends were trimmed by 4 bases and 2 bases, with 12 bases remaining between them. The CDR3 has 14 residues. Germline CDR1 is SGHTA and CDR2 is FQGNSA. This CDR3 reads CASSSNRAAYEQYF. The CDR3 bases are TGTGCCAGCAGCTCCAACAGGGCGGCCTACGAGCAGTACTTC.

This clone was counted between two and nine times. The chain combines TRBV5-1 with TRBJ1-2; no firm D call. Per germline, CDR1 SGHRS and CDR2 YFSETQ. V lost 0 bases and J 6 bases, leaving 9 bases between the germline ends. The CDR3 totals 13 residues. The CDR3 nucleotides read TGCGCCAGCAGCTTGGCCTCCTGGAATGGCTACACCTTC. It specifies CASSLASWNGYTF.

The chain employs TRBV24-1 and TRBJ2-7, with TRBD1 matching over 10 bases. V trimming: 3 bases; J trimming: 5 bases; junction bases outside the gene matches: 6. Germline CDR1 KGHDR, CDR2 SFDVKD. The CDR3 consists of 15 residues. The DNA for the CDR3 is TGTGCCACCAGTGATCGGGACAGGGGTAACCACGAGCAGTACTTC. Protein: CATSDRDRGNHEQYF.

As regards this clone: Other DNA sequences of this sample code for an identical CDR3. The V call is TRBV4-3, the J call TRBJ2-7; D is undetermined. The germline CDR1 and CDR2 sequences are LGHNA and YSLEER. The CDR3 is made up of 12 amino acids. The V gene lost 0 bases and the J gene lost 7 bases, with 7 bases spanning the gap. The CDR3 loop reads CASSQDRREQYF. CDR3 sequence (DNA): TGCGCCAGCAGCCAAGATCGGCGGGAGCAGTACTTC.

The gene calls are TRBV15 and TRBJ2-1; D possibly corresponds to TRBD2 (6 bases). V was shortened by 3 bases and J by 7 bases, with 13 bases between the two germline ends. The CDR3 loop spans 14 amino acids. Germline CDR1 LNHNV, CDR2 YYDKDF (reference sequence). CDR3 in amino acids: CATSRWRAANEQFF. In DNA form, the CDR3 reads TGTGCCACCAGCAGGTGGAGGGCCGCAAATGAGCAGTTCTTC.

The CDR3 nucleotides are TGTGCCAGCAGTTTTCCCGGGACATTGGCTGGAAACACCATATATTTT. It codes for CASSFPGTLAGNTIYF. This rearrangement joins TRBV28 to TRBJ1-3, with a tentative D call TRBD1 (6 bases). The V gene lost 3 bases and the J gene lost 2 bases, with 14 bases spanning the gap. This CDR3 has 16 amino acids. From germline, CDR1 is MDHEN and CDR2 SYDVKM.

The chain recombines TRBV19 with TRBJ1-1; 9 bases fit TRBD1. CDR1 and CDR2 (germline): LNHDA, SQIVND (reference sequence). The CDR3 totals 12 residues. The ends lost 10 bases at V and 5 bases at J; junction bases unmatched: 5. The CDR3 coding sequence is TGTGCCACCCAGGACAGGGGTACTGAAGCTTTCTTT. Translating gives CATQDRGTEAFF.

DNA of the CDR3: TGTGCCAGCGGCGACAGGAACACCGGGGAGCTGTTTTTT. It specifies CASGDRNTGELFF. V usage is TRBV12-3 or TRBV12-4 and J usage is TRBJ2-2; a weak D match, TRBD1 (5 bases). The V and J ends lost 8 bases and 1 base respectively, with 8 bases between them. The CDR3 runs 13 residues.